This record covers a single TCR beta chain. This sample stems from a study of blood T cell repertoires in COVID-19. Overall study context: Sites in the United States, Italy and Spain provided acute and convalescent COVID-19 samples.

Living in 24 US areas, the participants were between roughly 18 and 95 years of age. Either two negative PCRs, clearance, or symptom resolution qualified Cohort 3 donors as recovered. From germline, CDR1 is MRHNA and CDR2 SNTAGT. The CDR3 is made up of 13 amino acids. Trimming took off 8 bases at V and 8 bases at J, with 16 bases between the two ends. Clones were read by immunoSEQ multiplex PCR, and TCRdb kept only the in-frame ones, dropping some. Of over 200,000 clones listed, nearly 90% were seen once; the top ten hold 10% to 11%. The origin of this receptor is a man aged 25-45 years who had recovered from COVID-19. This rearrangement joins TRBV6-4 to TRBJ2-1; tentatively, D is TRBD1 (6 bases). Specimen: PBMCs or T cells enriched from blood (not recorded which). The CDR3 here is CASADQGLDEQFF. The CDR3 nucleotides read TGTGCCAGCGCAGACCAGGGGCTCGATGAGCAGTTCTTC.